This entry lists 13 T cell receptor beta chains sequenced from one sample in a study of blood T cells in healthy people across ages. Then a second PCR, running about 6 to 12 cycles, was carried out with a sample-barcoded 5' primer and a J-beta primer mix. MiXCR, applied by TCRdb to the 5' RACE reads, yields one record per CDR3 protein. The table includes fewer than 1,200,000 distinct CDR3 sequences, under 30% detected once. These data are also associated with another study on T cells of mothers and their children.

The sample consisted of blood. These receptor sequences come from a girl aged 2-10 years in good health.

This clonotype has just a few counts. A read error may explain this, as a much larger clone is one base away. The chain employs TRBV13 and TRBJ2-5; 12 bases match TRBD2. The CDR3 is made up of 16 amino acids. The germline V gene has CDR1 PRHDT and CDR2 FYEKMQ (reference sequence). For the CDR3, the DNA is TGTGCCGGCAGCTCCCGACTAGCGGGAGTTGAAGAGACCCAGTACTTC. This sequence encodes CAGSSRLAGVEETQYF.

The chain combines TRBV7-2 with TRBJ1-3; the match to TRBD1 covers 7 bases. Germline V gene sequence: CDR1 SGHTA, CDR2 FQGNSA. The CDR3 has 17 residues. V was pared by 3 bases and J by 4 bases, with 12 bases of the junction left unmatched. Here the CDR3 DNA reads TGTGCCAGCAGCTTGGGCCAGGGGGAATTAGCGGGAAACACCATATATTTT. This sequence encodes CASSLGQGELAGNTIYF.

This clonotype was detected a few times. This rearrangement joins TRBV29-1 to TRBJ1-1; possibly TRBD1 for D (5 bases). The CDR3 is made up of 13 amino acids. Per germline, CDR1 SQVTM and CDR2 ANQGSEA. V gave up 5 bases and J gave up 4 bases, with 14 bases separating them. As DNA, the CDR3 is TGCAGCGTTAGTCCAGCGAGGGGCACTGAAGCTTTCTTT. Its protein product is CSVSPARGTEAFF.

As for this clonotype: A read error may account for a junction end that differs from germline. The rearrangement joins TRBV6-1 to TRBJ2-5, with D hard to call. The length of the CDR3 is 13 residues. Germline-derived CDR1 and CDR2 are MNHNS and SASEGT. DNA for the CDR3: TGTGCCAGCAGAGGGTCCAAGCAAGAGGCCCAGTACTTC. It specifies CASRGSKQEAQYF.

J is TRBJ1-2 and V is TRBV24-1; D is possibly TRBD1 (6 bases). CDR3 length: 12 residues. Germline lookup yields CDR1 KGHDR and CDR2 SFDVKD. V was clipped by 1 base and J by 8 bases, with 7 bases between them. This CDR3 reads CATSDFGTGYTF. The CDR3 DNA follows: TGTGCCACCAGTGATTTTGGGACAGGCTACACCTTC.

This sequence joins TRBV27 and TRBJ1-1; TRBD1 might be the D (5 bases). Germline CDR1 reads MNHEY; CDR2 reads SMNVEV (reference sequence). The CDR3 totals 14 residues. V lost 3 bases to trimming and J lost 4 bases, with 12 bases between them. In DNA form, the CDR3 reads TGTGCCAGCAGTTTGGGTGGGGCGAGCACTGAAGCTTTCTTT. Its translation is CASSLGGASTEAFF.

This clonotype was counted between two and nine times. J is TRBJ1-4 and V is TRBV25-1; no definite D call. CDR3 size: 11 residues. Germline assignment: CDR1 MGHDK and CDR2 SYGVNS. V shed 5 bases and J shed 13 bases, with 11 bases lying between them. CDR3 DNA sequence: TGTGCCAGCAGTTTGGGCGGGAGACTGTTTTTT. It codes for CASSLGGRLFF.

The chain combines TRBV7-2 with TRBJ2-5; 9 bases match TRBD2. Germline CDR1 is SGHTA and CDR2 is FQGNSA. Unmatched junction bases numbered 5, after V lost 5 bases and J lost 1 base. CDR3 length equals 15 residues. The CDR3 DNA reads as TGTGCCAGCAGCCCTCTAGCGGGGTTCCAAGAGACCCAGTACTTC. Residues: CASSPLAGFQETQYF. The full variable domain, rest sourced from reference TRBV7-2 and TRBJ2-5, is GAGVSQSPSNKVTEKGKDVELRCDPISGHTALYWYRQSLGQGLEFLIYFQGNSAPDKSGLPSDRFSAERTGGSVSTLTIQRTQQEDSAVYLCASSPLAGFQETQYFGPGTRLLVL.

The chain employs TRBV28 and TRBJ2-7; the D is unclear. There are 14 residues in the CDR3. V lost 7 bases to trimming and J lost 1 base, with 14 bases between them. Germline V gene lookup returns CDR1 MDHEN and CDR2 SYDVKM. CDR3 protein: CASTQAKVSYEQYF. DNA for the CDR3: TGTGCCAGCACCCAAGCAAAGGTATCCTACGAGCAGTACTTC.

This chain links TRBV10-3 with TRBJ2-7; 8 bases match TRBD1. J was trimmed by 4 bases and V by 11 bases; bases with no gene match: 10. The CDR3 consists of 13 residues. Germline assignment: CDR1 ENHRY and CDR2 SYGVKD. The CDR3: CAATPGQDYEQYF. The CDR3 DNA reads TGTGCCGCTACCCCGGGACAGGATTACGAGCAGTACTTC.

CDR3 amino acids: CSARDRWRVKRNEQFF. The CDR3 nucleotides are TGCAGTGCTAGAGATCGATGGCGGGTCAAAAGAAATGAGCAGTTCTTC. The chain recombines TRBV20-1 with TRBJ2-1; possibly TRBD2 for D (5 bases). This CDR3 has 16 amino acids. Germline-derived CDR1 and CDR2 are DFQATT and SNEGSKA (reference sequence). V lost 0 bases and J lost 7, with 19 bases in between.

V usage is TRBV20-1 and J usage is TRBJ2-7; no clear D gene. Per germline, CDR1 DFQATT and CDR2 SNEGSKA (reference sequence). The CDR3 sequence is 12 residues long. Deletions cut 0 bases from V and 4 bases from J, with 7 bases between. CDR3 DNA: TGCAGTGCTAGAGACACCTTATACGAGCAGTACTTC. Its protein product is CSARDTLYEQYF.

This clonotype came up a few times. The rearrangement links TRBV7-2 to TRBJ1-2; D ambiguous. This CDR3 region has 16 residues. Trimming left V 4 bases short and J 3 bases short, with 18 bases between. CDR1 and CDR2 (germline): SGHTA, FQGNSA. CDR3 bases: TGTGCCAGCAGCTCAGACCTCTTTCCGGGCGACTATGGCTACACCTTC. Translation gives CASSSDLFPGDYGYTF. The full variable domain, with the rest looked up from reference TRBV7-2 and TRBJ1-2, is GAGVSQSPSNKVTEKGKDVELRCDPISGHTALYWYRQSLGQGLEFLIYFQGNSAPDKSGLPSDRFSAERTGGSVSTLTIQRTQQEDSAVYLCASSSDLFPGDYGYTFGSGTRLTVV.